These 3 T cell receptor beta chains were all obtained from the same sample, sequenced in a study of read filtering for tumor transcriptome and immune sequencing (TCRdb year 2020). The reads were generated on an Illumina HiSeq 4000. TCR libraries were constructed from approximately 360 ng RNA using the Immunoverse kit, and molecular barcoded adaptors covering alpha/delta and beta/gamma chains were employed. Starting from the raw public reads, TCRdb applied fastp trimming at Q25, assembled clones with MiXCR and retained in-frame beta chains. CDR3 protein duplicates are merged, each entry listing the most common genes and DNA. Here the sample has some 41,000 distinct CDR3 sequences; over 9.5% occur a single time. Together, the top ten hold around 34% of the sample. The sample consisted of a population of CD138-negative cells sorted from bone marrow. In the paper's terms, the cell subset or site label means: bone marrow mononuclear cells depleted of CD138+ plasma/myeloma cells by negative magnetic selection. These receptor sequences come from a donor aged 40 or over with multiple myeloma.

This clonotype was counted between two and nine times. One end of the junction is discordant with germline, which a read error may explain. The rearrangement joins TRBV9 to TRBJ1-1, with a tentative D call TRBD1 (5 bases). Germline V gene lookup returns CDR1 SGDLS and CDR2 YYNGEE. The CDR3 consists of 14 residues. The CDR3 spells CASSVLGGSTEAVF. As DNA, the CDR3 is TGTGCCAGCAGCGTCTTGGGGGGGTCCACTGAAGCTGTCTTT.

As to this clonotype: It is likely a read error: a sequence one base away is far more abundant. The J gene is TRBJ2-1, the V gene TRBV11-2; D gene uncertain. Germline CDR1 is SGHAT and CDR2 is FQNNGV. Trimming stripped 1 base from V and 9 bases from J, with 13 bases between. The CDR3 has 14 residues. This CDR3 is CASSLGSLGGEQFF. In nucleotides, the CDR3 is TGTGCCAGCAGCTTAGGGAGTCTTGGCGGTGAGCAGTTCTTC.

This clonotype was recorded many times. The V call is TRBV20-1, the J call TRBJ2-3, with D possibly being TRBD2 (6 bases). V was trimmed by 3 bases and J by 7 bases, leaving 14 bases between them. This CDR3 region has 13 residues. Looked up from germline, CDR1 is DFQATT and CDR2 is SNEGSKA (reference sequence). CDR3: CSASSSGLNTQYF. The CDR3 DNA is TGCAGTGCTAGCAGTAGCGGATTGAATACGCAGTATTTT.